This T cell receptor beta chain was found in a study of chemoradiotherapy in HPV16-positive cancers. The table came from immunoSEQ multiplex PCR; TCRdb's copy has only in-frame clones and leaves some out. The table includes about 6,500 clones, roughly 90% detected once. Study results and limitations: Only a couple of HPV16-positive patients supplied the functional HPV-specificity definition. Candidate HPV-specific clones and E7-related TCR motifs grew in tumor during treatment.

About this clone: Its matching antigen is unknown.

The source material was blood, sampled from a patient who underwent chemoradiotherapy. The receptor was derived from a human donor with HPV-associated anogenital cancer.

The CDR3 loop reads CASTQGASNYGYTF. In DNA form, the CDR3 reads TGTGCCAGCACACAGGGGGCAAGTAACTATGGCTACACCTTC. The chain couples TRBV6-6 to TRBJ1-2, with 9 bases aligning to TRBD1. The CDR3 consists of 14 residues. Germline lookup yields CDR1 MNHNY and CDR2 SVGAGI (reference sequence). The J segment lost 1 base and the V segment lost 7 bases, leaving 4 bases of the junction unmatched.